This T cell receptor beta chain was profiled in a study of T cell responses to AZD1222 COVID-19 vaccine. Background on the study: The analysis combined second doses at about 4 or about 12 weeks.

Notes on the study in general: The donors showed a predominance of white British ancestry and of females, with possible underestimation of clonal diversity.

The repertoire was sequenced with immunoSEQ multiplex PCR; TCRdb's copy has only in-frame clones and lacks some. The repertoire holds 150,000 to 200,000 clones, with approximately 92% as singletons. As for this clone: Antigen specificity is unknown.

Germline-derived CDR1 and CDR2 are GTSNPN and SVGIG (reference sequence). The CDR3 is 13 residues long. Trimming left V 2 bases short and J 2 bases short, with 9 bases between. The material was peripheral blood, obtained on day 0 of AZD1222 vaccination. V is TRBV30 and J is TRBJ2-5; D not resolved. This receptor was obtained from an adult in good health. CDR3 nucleotides: TGTGCCTGGAGTATCAAGGCGCAAGAGACCCAGTACTTC. It codes for CAWSIKAQETQYF.